This TCR beta chain came from a study of beta chain features in type 1 diabetes. Looking at the study overall: Patients and healthy donors were similar in age, gender and cell yields. Whole-study findings and limits: For Type 1 diabetes patients, all four CD4+ subsets carried TCRB CDR3s that were moderately but significantly shorter.

Every bit of the isolated RNA underwent reverse transcription, so sequencing read expressed TCRB transcripts. Profiling relied on immunoSEQ multiplex PCR, and the TCRdb table lists in-frame clones only, not all of them. The sample consists of some 44,000 clones, roughly 56% of them appearing once. A remark on this clone: Its antigen is unidentified.

Trimming at V came to 4 bases and at J to 4 bases, leaving 6 bases not matched to a gene. CDR1 is MNHEY and CDR2 is SMNVEV in the germline V gene (reference sequence). The CDR3 runs 15 residues. Central memory, naive, regulatory and stem cell-like memory CD4+ cells were sorted by CD45RO/CCR7/CD25/CD127/CD95/CD27. The clonotype originates from a woman between 18 and 29 years old in good health. The chain recombines TRBV27 with TRBJ1-2, with TRBD1 matching 10 bases. Specimen: Tregs from blood. CDR3 in amino acids: CASSSPGQGLYGYTF. The CDR3 DNA reads as TGTGCCAGCAGTTCACCGGGACAGGGGCTCTATGGCTACACCTTC.